A selection of T cell receptor beta chains follows, all from one sample in a study of cytomegalovirus exposure and HLA in healthy donors. Sequencing was performed with immunoSEQ multiplex PCR; in TCRdb, only in-frame clones are kept and a portion is missing. The sample shows 130,000 or so clones, over 60% of them seen only once. The sample comprised PBMCs. The receptors were gathered from a woman aged 55 to 70 in good health and CMV-seronegative. CDR3s include the opening cysteine and the closing phenylalanine or tryptophan. D genes are given only for firm matches. Rows give clone size only sometimes, using once, few, many, or a class for an expanded clone.

j_call	v_call	d_call	clone_size	cdr3_nt	cdr3_aa
TRBJ2-1	TRBV7-6	TRBD2	.	TGTGCCAGCAGCCCCTCAGGAGCGGGGGGTGGGAATGAGCAGTTCTTC	CASSPSGAGGGNEQFF
TRBJ2-5	TRBV28	TRBD2	.	TGTGCCAGCAGTTCCCACCGGGCGGCGGGGGGGGAGACCCAGTACTTC	CASSSHRAAGGETQYF
TRBJ2-3	TRBV7-3	TRBD1	.	TGTGCCAGCACCGTTGGCCGGGACAGGGACACAGATACGCAGTATTTT	CASTVGRDRDTDTQYF
TRBJ1-3	TRBV5-1	TRBD1	.	TGCGCCAGCAGCCCGGGACAGGTTCACTCTGGAAACACCATATATTTT	CASSPGQVHSGNTIYF
TRBJ2-3	TRBV29-1	.	few	TGCAGCGTTGGCCCACGGGGGGATACGCAGTATTTT	CSVGPRGDTQYF
TRBJ1-2	TRBV6-1	TRBD1	.	TGTGCCAGCAGTGAAGCGACGGACAGGGGGAACTATGGCTACACCTTC	CASSEATDRGNYGYTF
TRBJ2-5	TRBV6-1	TRBD2	.	TGCGCCAGCAGTGAGTCCACTAGCGGGGGGGCGCAGACCCAGTACTTC	CASSESTSGGAQTQYF
TRBJ2-2	TRBV4-2	.	.	TGTGCCAGCAGCCAAGGGGCGGGGTTTTCGACCGGGGAGCTGTTTTTT	CASSQGAGFSTGELFF
TRBJ1-2	TRBV30	TRBD1	.	TGTGCCTGGAGTATTGACAGGGTTGGCTACACCTTC	CAWSIDRVGYTF
TRBJ2-5	TRBV7-9	.	.	TGTGCCAGCAGCTTAGGGGGGACACCCACAGAGACCCAGTACTTC	CASSLGGTPTETQYF
TRBJ1-1	TRBV5-1	.	.	TGCGCCAGCAGCTTGGAGTTGTCAGGGATCGGGACTGAAGCTTTCTTT	CASSLELSGIGTEAFF
TRBJ2-7	TRBV28	.	.	TGTGCCAGCAGTTTGGTAAGATACGAGCAGTACTTC	CASSLVRYEQYF
TRBJ2-5	TRBV7-2	.	.	TGTGCCAGCAGCTGGGGCTGGGAAGAGACCCAGTACTTC	CASSWGWEETQYF
TRBJ2-1	TRBV4-1	TRBD2	.	TGCGCCAGCAGCCAAGATGTATTCCGGGGGGGCGTCGGAAATGAGCAGTTCTTC	CASSQDVFRGGVGNEQFF
TRBJ1-5	TRBV7-8	.	.	TGTGCCAGCAGCTTAGCGTTGGCCAACGGGCAGCCCCAGCATTTT	CASSLALANGQPQHF
TRBJ1-2	TRBV29-1	TRBD1	few	TGCAGCGTAACCGGGACAGGGGACCGTGGCTACACCTTC	CSVTGTGDRGYTF
TRBJ2-1	TRBV7-2	TRBD2	once	TGTGCCAGCAGCTCCGGACTAGCGGGAGGCGGGGCCAATGAGCAGTTCTTC	CASSSGLAGGGANEQFF
TRBJ1-5	TRBV6-6	.	.	TGTGCCAGCAGTTACTCTGGGGGGGGTCAGCCCCAGCATTTT	CASSYSGGGQPQHF
TRBJ2-2	TRBV11-2	.	.	TGTGCCAGCAGGTTAATGGGGGCGCGGGAGCTGTTTTTT	CASRLMGARELFF
TRBJ1-2	TRBV30	.	once	TGTGCCTGGAGTGTACTTGGGGGGAACTATGGCTACACCTTC	CAWSVLGGNYGYTF
TRBJ2-1	TRBV9	.	once	TGTGCCAGCAGCGTAGCCTTGGCTGATGAGCAGTTCTTC	CASSVALADEQFF
TRBJ2-1	TRBV28	TRBD2	.	TGTGCCAGCAGTTTCGGACTAGCGGGAGTTATATCGTACAATGAGCAGTTCTTC	CASSFGLAGVISYNEQFF
TRBJ1-4	TRBV5-1	TRBD1	few	TGCGCCAGCAGCCAAGACAGGGGTGAAAAACTGTTTTTT	CASSQDRGEKLFF
TRBJ1-5	TRBV5-1	.	once	TGCGCCAGCAGCTATGACGGAGGAGATCAGCCCCAGCATTTT	CASSYDGGDQPQHF
TRBJ2-7	TRBV5-1	.	once	TGCGCCAGCAGCACTTCGTCCGGCTACGAGCAGTACTTC	CASSTSSGYEQYF
TRBJ1-1	TRBV11-1	.	.	TGTGCCAGCAGCCAGGCCAGGATGAACACTGAAGCTTTCTTT	CASSQARMNTEAFF
TRBJ2-4	TRBV29-1	TRBD1	.	TGCAGCGCGGACAGGGGAAACATTCAGTACTTC	CSADRGNIQYF